The clone carrying this T cell receptor (beta chain) was seen ten or more times. The antigen is not known. Samples came from axillary lymph nodes draining the breast cancer. The CDR3 sequence is 16 residues long. Between the trimmed V and J ends, which lost 1 base and 6 bases, there was a span of 22 bases. Germline CDR1 is SQVTM and CDR2 is ANQGSEA. TCRdb redid the calling of the multiplex PCR reads with MiXCR, one entry per CDR3 protein. Of about 270,000 distinct CDR3 sequences in the sample, over 30% were seen once. The data derive from a study of breast tumors, draining lymph nodes, adjacent tissues. Study-wide points: Tumors had less TCR diversity than lymph nodes, more than nontumor tissue. Data only fit, rather than demonstrated, lymph node origin of most tumor T cells. Tumor and nontumor repertoires were significantly more similar in luminal-like than in basal-like breast cancer.

The chain uses TRBV29-1 and TRBJ2-7, with D tentatively TRBD1 (7 bases). This TCR derives from a female donor with breast cancer. Some clones in this sample may be carry-over from other donors' samples. The sample was axillary lymph node tissue. CDR3 loop: CSVEGTAGDRDSEQYF. The CDR3 nucleotides read TGCAGCGTTGAAGGGACCGCCGGTGACAGGGACTCCGAGCAGTACTTC.